Each of the 16 T cell receptor beta chains below was sequenced from the same sample in a study of cytomegalovirus exposure and HLA in healthy donors. PCR was performed using 60 Vbeta and 13 Jbeta primers. Clones were sequenced by immunoSEQ multiplex PCR, and TCRdb holds only the in-frame ones, with some missing. The sample yields 97,000 or so clones, approximately 71% seen once. The sample was PBMCs. The receptors shown here come from a male donor in good health and CMV-seropositive.

J is TRBJ2-5 and V is TRBV10-3; D is undetermined. Per germline, CDR1 ENHRY and CDR2 SYGVKD. V shed 4 bases and J shed 1 base, with 10 bases lying between them. There are 14 residues in the CDR3. CDR3 loop: CAISAQAGQETQYF. Here the CDR3 DNA reads TGTGCCATCAGTGCTCAGGCAGGCCAAGAGACCCAGTACTTC.

The chain is built from TRBV7-2 and TRBJ2-7; weak D call: TRBD2 (6 bases). The germline V gene has CDR1 SGHTA and CDR2 FQGNSA. V lost 1 base, J lost 6 bases, and 10 bases lay in between. The CDR3 runs to 13 residues. The CDR3 loop is CASSLEAGSEQYF. The CDR3 region has the DNA TGTGCCAGCAGCTTAGAAGCGGGCTCCGAGCAGTACTTC.

This clone was found a few times. This chain joins TRBV27 and TRBJ2-7, with D unresolved. V lost 2 bases, J lost 5 bases, and 10 bases lay in between. CDR3 length: 13 residues. Per the germline V gene, CDR1 is MNHEY and CDR2 is SMNVEV (reference sequence). The CDR3 sequence is CASSLTYSHEQYF. The CDR3 DNA follows: TGTGCCAGCAGTTTAACCTATAGTCACGAGCAGTACTTC.

This clone was seen a single time. The chain recombines TRBV6-5 with TRBJ2-7; 9 bases map to TRBD1. This CDR3 region has 14 residues. V dropped 7 bases and J dropped 2; count of bases not matched to a gene: 6. Germline values: CDR1 MNHEY, CDR2 SVGAGI. CDR3 DNA sequence: TGTGCCAGCAAACCTTACAGGGGGCCCTACGAGCAGTACTTC. It is translated as CASKPYRGPYEQYF.

V usage is TRBV4-2 and J usage is TRBJ2-5; the D gene is possibly TRBD1 (6 bases). The germline gives CDR1 LGHNA, CDR2 YNFKEQ. Deletions cut 2 bases from V and 1 base from J, with 11 bases between. This CDR3 is 15 amino acids long. CDR3 region: CASSQISGAQETQYF. Here the CDR3 DNA reads TGTGCCAGCAGCCAAATTTCAGGGGCCCAAGAGACCCAGTACTTC.

V and J are TRBV19 and TRBJ1-1; 9 nucleotides match TRBD1. Germline trimming cut 0 bases from V and 7 bases from J; bases unmatched to any gene: 6. The germline gives CDR1 LNHDA, CDR2 SQIVND (reference sequence). This CDR3 is built from 15 residues. In DNA form, the CDR3 reads TGTGCCAGTAGTATAGATCAACAGGGGGCAAGTGAAGCTTTCTTT. Translated: CASSIDQQGASEAFF.

This clone has more than one count but fewer than ten. The gene calls are TRBV28 and TRBJ2-7; TRBD2 is a possible D gene (6 bases). Trimming removed 6 bases at V and 0 bases at J, with 18 bases between. Germline CDR1 MDHEN, CDR2 SYDVKM. The CDR3 is 16 amino acids. CDR3 coding DNA: TGTGCCAGCAGGTCCCCGAGCGGGCCTGTCTCCTACGAGCAGTACTTC. Translation gives CASRSPSGPVSYEQYF. Filled out from reference TRBV28 and TRBJ2-7, the complete variable domain reads DVKVTQSSRYLVKRTGEKVFLECVQDMDHENMFWYRQDPGLGLRLIYFSYDVKMKEKGDIPEGYSVSREKKERFSLILESASTNQTSMYLCASRSPSGPVSYEQYFGPGTRLTVT.

The CDR3 DNA reads as TGTGCCAGCAGTTTGGGAGGGAACGAGCAGTACTTC. Protein sequence: CASSLGGNEQYF. This chain uses TRBV27 with TRBJ2-5; TRBD2 agrees at 7 bases. The end of the DNA is better explained by TRBJ2-7, so the J call may be wrong. The germline CDR1 and CDR2 sequences are MNHEY and SMNVEV (reference sequence). The CDR3 totals 12 residues.

The V gene is TRBV6-5, the J gene TRBJ2-7; D ambiguous. The CDR3 has 13 amino acids. Germline V lookup: CDR1 MNHEY, CDR2 SVGAGI. Trimming left V 4 bases short and J 4 bases short, with 11 bases between. This CDR3 is CASSFLPGYEQYF. The CDR3 DNA follows: TGTGCCAGCAGTTTCCTCCCGGGTTACGAGCAGTACTTC.

J is TRBJ2-1 and V is TRBV5-6, with 7 positions matching TRBD2. The CDR3 is made up of 13 amino acids. CDR1 and CDR2 (germline): SGHDT, YYEEEE. Trimming at V came to 3 bases and at J to 3 bases, leaving 0 bases not matched to a gene. The DNA of the CDR3 is TGTGCCAGCAGCTGGGACTACTACAATGAGCAGTTCTTC. Protein product: CASSWDYYNEQFF.

CDR3 region: CASSQGTSGSYNEQFF. The CDR3 DNA reads TGCGCCAGCAGCCAAGGAACTAGCGGGAGTTACAATGAGCAGTTCTTC. This chain connects TRBV4-3 to TRBJ2-1, with TRBD2 identical over 11 bases. The CDR3 is made up of 16 amino acids. V shed 1 base and J 4 bases; nucleotides not matched to a gene: 3. Germline CDR1 reads LGHNA; CDR2 reads YSLEER.

The CDR3 protein is CASSLRAFRGEQYF. The CDR3, as DNA: TGCGCCAGCAGTCTTAGGGCCTTTAGGGGCGAGCAGTACTTC. The chain has TRBV23-1 and TRBJ2-5; maybe TRBD1 (5 bases). The end of the DNA fits TRBJ2-7 better, so the J call may be wrong. TRBV23-1 falls under the ORF class, with uncertain function. This CDR3 spans 14 amino acids.

The chain is built from TRBV6-1 and TRBJ2-7; the match to TRBD1 covers 7 bases. Germline values: CDR1 MNHNS, CDR2 SASEGT. The CDR3 sequence is 13 residues long. Trimming took 10 bases from V and 1 from J; bases not matched to a gene: 7. CDR3 sequence (DNA): TGTGCCACCGGAAGGGACAGTTCCTACGAGCAGTACTTC. This translates into CATGRDSSYEQYF.

The chain is built from TRBV30 and TRBJ1-2, with D maybe TRBD1 (5 bases). Germline CDR1 GTSNPN, CDR2 SVGIG (reference sequence). V was shortened by 6 bases and J by 4 bases, with 15 bases between the two germline ends. The CDR3 runs 13 residues. CDR3 DNA: TGTGCCTGTCTGGGGGGGGATGGCTATGGCTACACCTTC. It specifies CACLGGDGYGYTF.

This rearrangement joins TRBV7-3 to TRBJ2-1; D call uncertain. This CDR3 has 13 amino acids. V gave up 0 bases and J gave up 9 bases, with 9 bases separating them. Germline CDR1 and CDR2: SGHTA and FQGTGA. CDR3 sequence reads: CASSLTLSREQFF. For the CDR3, the DNA is TGTGCCAGCAGCTTAACCCTCTCTCGTGAGCAGTTCTTC.

This chain joins TRBV6-1 and TRBJ1-5; 7 bases agree with TRBD1. Trimming removed 2 bases from V and 5 bases from J; junction bases left unmatched: 9. CDR1 is MNHNS and CDR2 is SASEGT in the germline V gene. CDR3 length: 16 amino acids. The CDR3 sequence: CASSEWGQRVDQPQHF. Written as DNA, the CDR3 is TGTGCCAGCAGTGAATGGGGACAGCGGGTTGATCAGCCCCAGCATTTT.